This T cell receptor (beta chain) was documented in a study of T cell responses to AZD1222 COVID-19 vaccine. Regarding the study as a whole: Regions 160-218 and 743-854 dominated among vaccine-associated CD4 TCRs spanning spike. Unmutated variant regions are reportedly targeted by nearly half of spike-specific TCRs. Donors were chiefly white British, with a greater number of females, and clonal diversity was perhaps underestimated.

The germline gives CDR1 SGHVS, CDR2 FQNEAQ. V was cut by 5 bases and J by 3 bases, with 10 bases left in between. The CDR3 is 13 amino acids. In regard to this clone: Its specificity is not known.

Some clones are missing from TCRdb's copy, which holds only in-frame ones; the method was immunoSEQ multiplex PCR. The sample lists some 130,000 clones, around nine tenths occurring once. Here the sequenced sample was peripheral blood, taken on day 0 of AZD1222 vaccination. The rearrangement uses TRBV7-8 and TRBJ1-1, with D possibly being TRBD1 (5 bases). This clonotype originated in an adult in good health. The CDR3 loop reads CASSPRAYTEAFF. CDR3 DNA: TGTGCCAGCAGCCCCAGGGCGTACACTGAAGCTTTCTTT.